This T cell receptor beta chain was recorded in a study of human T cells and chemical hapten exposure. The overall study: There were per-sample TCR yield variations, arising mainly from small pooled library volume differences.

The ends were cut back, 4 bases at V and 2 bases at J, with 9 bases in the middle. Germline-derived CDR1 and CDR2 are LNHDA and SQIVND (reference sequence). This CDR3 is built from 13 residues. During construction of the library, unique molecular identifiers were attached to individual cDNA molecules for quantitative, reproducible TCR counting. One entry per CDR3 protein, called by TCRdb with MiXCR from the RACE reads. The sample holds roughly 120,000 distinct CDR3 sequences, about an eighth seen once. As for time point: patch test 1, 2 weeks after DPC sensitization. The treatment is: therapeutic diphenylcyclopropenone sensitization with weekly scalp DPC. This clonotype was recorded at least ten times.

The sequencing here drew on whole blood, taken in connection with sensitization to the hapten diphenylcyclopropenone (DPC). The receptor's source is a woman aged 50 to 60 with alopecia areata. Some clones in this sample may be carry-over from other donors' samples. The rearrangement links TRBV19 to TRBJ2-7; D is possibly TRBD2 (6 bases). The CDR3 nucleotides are TGTGCCAGTAGTAGGGAGGTTACCTACGAGCAGTACTTC. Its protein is CASSREVTYEQYF.